This T cell receptor beta chain was observed in a study of blood T cell repertoires in COVID-19. The overall study: There were acute and convalescent COVID-19 samples, and they came from the United States, Italy and Spain. PBMCs, B-cell-depleted T cells, or T cells were the source of the cDNA or gDNA that made up the material.

In the source study's methods: Estimation of nucleated cell counts relied on the amplification of reference gene primers. The assay was immunoSEQ multiplex PCR, and TCRdb's table has in-frame clones only and misses some. That table gives V, J and clone size, and the DNA gave D and trimming. Of roughly 160,000 clones listed, roughly 91% were seen once; the top ten hold approximately 5%. CDR1 and CDR2 (germline): SGHRS, YFSETQ. The CDR3 runs to 14 residues. J lost 2 bases, V lost 4 bases, and 5 bases had no gene match. Followed over time, Seattle patients had been enrolled while infection was active. The chain has TRBV5-1 and TRBJ2-7; 8 positions agree with TRBD1. Sequences were obtained from peripheral blood. The receptor comes from a man aged 18 to 30 with COVID-19, enrolled during active disease. The CDR3 nucleotides are TGCGCCAGCAGCCACGGACAGGGACCCTACGAGCAGTACTTC. Its protein is CASSHGQGPYEQYF.